The 12 T cell receptor beta chains below all came from one sample that was sequenced in a study of OX40 agonist ivuxolimab in advanced cancers. Produced via immunoSEQ multiplex PCR; TCRdb's table is partial and in-frame only. Here the sample spans tens of thousands of clones, around 83% being singletons. The sample was CD4+ or CD8+ T cells sorted from blood, taken in a trial of the OX40 agonist ivuxolimab. All receptors come from an adult with an advanced solid tumor such as melanoma, head and neck, liver or kidney cancer.

This clone was seen once. J is TRBJ1-4 and V is TRBV6-5; D unresolved. This CDR3 region has 14 residues. Trimming cost V 4 bases and J 0 bases, with 6 bases left between them. From germline, CDR1 is MNHEY and CDR2 SVGAGI. The CDR3 loop reads CASSSRATNEKLFF. In DNA, the CDR3 is TGTGCCAGCAGTTCCAGAGCAACTAATGAAAAACTGTTTTTT.

This chain joins TRBV28 and TRBJ1-2; TRBD1 matches 8 bases. Trimming removed 5 bases from V and 4 bases from J; junction bases left unmatched: 9. Germline CDR1 MDHEN, CDR2 SYDVKM. The CDR3 loop spans 15 amino acids. The CDR3 is CASSDPRGRLYGYTF. The CDR3, as DNA: TGTGCCAGCAGTGACCCCAGGGGGCGGCTCTATGGCTACACCTTC.

This chain joins TRBV30 and TRBJ2-5; D might be TRBD1 (5 bases). CDR3 length: 15 amino acids. Between the trimmed V and J ends, which lost 1 base and 3 bases, there was a span of 15 bases. The V gene's germline CDR1 is GTSNPN and CDR2 SVGIG (reference sequence). CDR3 in DNA: TGTGCCTGGAGTGGGCAGGGATCTCGGGAAGAGACCCAGTACTTC. It is translated as CAWSGQGSREETQYF. Supplemented by reference TRBV30 and TRBJ2-5, the full variable domain reads SQTIHQWPATLVQPVGSPLSLECTVEGTSNPNLYWYRQAAGRGLQLLFYSVGIGQISSEVPQNLSASRPQDRQFILSSKKLLLSDSGFYLCAWSGQGSREETQYFGPGTRLLVL.

The chain joins TRBV19 to TRBJ2-7, with a tentative D call TRBD2 (5 bases). The CDR3 extends over 12 amino acids. The V gene's germline CDR1 is LNHDA and CDR2 SQIVND (reference sequence). V dropped 9 bases and J dropped 3 bases, with 12 bases sitting between them. The CDR3 reads CASRGNLYEQYF. In DNA, the CDR3 is TGTGCCAGCAGAGGGAATCTCTACGAGCAGTACTTC.

In its sample, this clone was seen once. The gene calls are TRBV5-8 and TRBJ1-3; D is uncertain. Germline assignment: CDR1 SGHTS and CDR2 YDEGEE. This CDR3 contains 16 residues. Trimming pared 0 bases from V and 4 bases from J, leaving 14 bases between. CDR3 amino acids: CASSLVADPRGNTIYF. In DNA form, the CDR3 reads TGTGCCAGCAGCTTGGTGGCCGACCCACGGGGAAACACCATATATTTT.

This chain uses TRBV19 with TRBJ1-6; the match to TRBD1 covers 7 bases. The CDR3 is made up of 15 amino acids. V shed 6 bases and J 7 bases; nucleotides not matched to a gene: 9. Looked up from germline, CDR1 is LNHDA and CDR2 is SQIVND (reference sequence). The CDR3: CASSQATGRNSPLHF. CDR3 DNA sequence: TGTGCCAGTAGCCAAGCGACAGGGAGAAATTCACCCCTCCACTTT.

This clone has a handful of counts. The V call is TRBV10-3, the J call TRBJ1-2; TRBD1 is a possible D gene (5 bases). CDR3 length equals 13 residues. Trimming stripped 3 bases from V and 7 bases from J, with 12 bases between. CDR1 is ENHRY and CDR2 is SYGVKD in the germline V gene. CDR3 bases: TGTGCCATCAGTGATGGGACCTTTTTTGGCTACACCTTC. This codes for CAISDGTFFGYTF.

The CDR3 DNA sequence: TGTGCCAGCAGCGTATCCTCCGTAGCGGATACGCAGTATTTT. Residues: CASSVSSVADTQYF. V and J are TRBV9 and TRBJ2-3, with a weak D call TRBD2 (5 bases). V lost 1 base and J 6 bases, leaving 12 bases between the germline ends. Germline lookup yields CDR1 SGDLS and CDR2 YYNGEE. The CDR3 runs 14 residues.

V and J are TRBV13 and TRBJ1-1, with D unresolved. This CDR3 spans 15 amino acids. V lost 2 bases and J 2 bases, leaving 12 bases between the germline ends. The germline gives CDR1 PRHDT, CDR2 FYEKMQ (reference sequence). CDR3 sequence: CASSLYTRFNTEAFF. CDR3 sequence (DNA): TGTGCCAGCAGCTTATACACCAGATTTAACACTGAAGCTTTCTTT.

The chain employs TRBV10-3 and TRBJ2-7; the match to TRBD2 covers 8 bases. Germline V gene lookup returns CDR1 ENHRY and CDR2 SYGVKD. The CDR3 is 14 amino acids. J gave up 2 bases and V 3 bases, and 3 bases lay outside the gene matches. In DNA, the CDR3 is TGTGCCATCAGTGATCTAGCGGGCGCCTACGAGCAGTACTTC. It yields the protein CAISDLAGAYEQYF.

As concerns this clone: The same CDR3 also results from other DNA sequences found in this sample. The chain uses TRBV5-6 and TRBJ1-6; possibly TRBD1 for D (5 bases). Trimming cost V 3 bases and J 6 bases, with 10 bases left between them. The CDR3 totals 14 residues. Germline-derived CDR1 and CDR2 are SGHDT and YYEEEE. As DNA, the CDR3 is TGTGCCAGCAGCTCGGGACGGCGTAATTCACCCCTCCACTTT. Amino acid sequence: CASSSGRRNSPLHF. The variable domain in full, with the rest retrieved from reference TRBV5-6 and TRBJ1-6, is DAGVTQSPTHLIKTRGQQVTLRCSPKSGHDTVSWYQQALGQGPQFIFQYYEEEERQRGNFPDRFSGHQFPNYSSELNVNALLLGDSALYLCASSSGRRNSPLHFGNGTRLTVT.

The chain uses TRBV7-8 and TRBJ2-5; D is unclear. This CDR3 contains 12 residues. V was shortened by 8 bases and J by 5 bases, with 12 bases between the two germline ends. The germline CDR1 and CDR2 sequences are SGHVS and FQNEAQ. For the CDR3, the DNA is TGTGCCAGCCGCCAGGAGAGCGAGACCCAGTACTTC. It translates to CASRQESETQYF. The full variable domain, its missing parts supplied by reference TRBV7-8 and TRBJ2-5, is GAGVSQSPRYKVAKRGQDVALRCDPISGHVSLFWYQQALGQGPEFLTYFQNEAQLDKSGLPSDRFFAERPEGSVSTLKIQRTQQEDSAVYLCASRQESETQYFGPGTRLLVL.